The rows below give T cell receptor beta chains drawn from one sample of a study of spatial heterogeneity in lung cancer. TCRdb independently ran MiXCR on the 5' RACE reads; one entry per CDR3 protein. The table records some 100,000 distinct CDR3 sequences, around 9% of them present only once. The sequencing used PBMCs, collected at surgery. The receptors shown here come from a male donor with early-stage non-small cell lung cancer. The CDR3 runs from the conserved cysteine through the conserved F or W. Each record gives: V gene, clone size, D gene, J gene, CDR3 DNA, CDR3 protein. The D gene is left open where the match is weak. Clone size is shown for a subset of rows, as once, few, many or a class of expanded clone.

TRBV3-1	NA	TRBD2	TRBJ2-7	TGTGCCAGCAGATCTAGCGGGCGAACCTACGAGCAGTACTTC	CASRSSGRTYEQYF
TRBV4-1	few	TRBD1	TRBJ2-6	TGCGCCAGCAGCCAAGGGGAGACAGGGGAAGCTTTC	CASSQGETGEAF
TRBV5-1	NA	NA	TRBJ2-3	TGCGCCAGCAGCTTAAGGACTGCTTACACAGATACGCAGTATTTT	CASSLRTAYTDTQYF
TRBV20-1	NA	NA	TRBJ2-7	TGCAGTGCTAGCCCTCTCGACGGGACCTACGAGCAGTACTTC	CSASPLDGTYEQYF
TRBV6-2/TRBV6-3	once	NA	TRBJ2-3	TGTGCCAGCGGGACTCCGGCGGATACGCAGTATTTT	CASGTPADTQYF
TRBV29-1	NA	NA	TRBJ2-7	TGCAGCGTTGGGCAGGGTAAAGGCGAGCAGTACTTC	CSVGQGKGEQYF
TRBV5-1	NA	NA	TRBJ2-2	TGCGCCAGCAGGGACGGCTCGAACACCGGGGAGCTGTTTTTT	CASRDGSNTGELFF
TRBV20-1	few	TRBD2	TRBJ2-7	TGCAGTGCTGCCGGGGGACTAGCGGGGGCCTCCTACGAGCAGTACTTC	CSAAGGLAGASYEQYF
TRBV7-2	NA	TRBD2	TRBJ2-3	TGTGCCAGCAGCCTAGTTAGCAAGCGGGGGAGCACAGATACGCAGTATTTT	CASSLVSKRGSTDTQYF
TRBV10-2	many	NA	TRBJ2-7	TGCGCCAGCAGTTTATCTAACTACGAGCAGTACTTC	CASSLSNYEQYF
TRBV15	few	NA	TRBJ2-3	TGTGCCACCAGCTCTCCCCCAAAGGGGGATAGCACAGATACGCAGTATTTT	CATSSPPKGDSTDTQYF
TRBV7-2	NA	NA	TRBJ2-1	TGTGCCAGCACCCTTCTGGGCCTCTACAATGAGCAGTTCTTC	CASTLLGLYNEQFF
TRBV25-1	few	NA	TRBJ2-5	TGTGCCAGCAGTCCACAGCCTTACCAAGAGACCCAGTACTTC	CASSPQPYQETQYF
TRBV7-3	many	TRBD1	TRBJ1-1	TGTGCCAGCAGCCTTCAGGGGGTCGGGACTGAAGCTTTCTTT	CASSLQGVGTEAFF
TRBV29-1	many	NA	TRBJ2-5	TGCAGCGTTGAGGAGGGGGGAAAAGAGACCCAGTACTTC	CSVEEGGKETQYF
TRBV29-1	NA	TRBD2	TRBJ2-5	TGCAGCGTGCCCCCTAGCGGGGATCACCAAGAGACCCAGTACTTC	CSVPPSGDHQETQYF
TRBV6-4	many	NA	TRBJ2-7	TGTGCCAGCCCGACGGTTGCAGGCCTGGGGGAGCAGTACTTC	CASPTVAGLGEQYF
TRBV18	few	NA	TRBJ2-1	TGTGCCAGCTCACCGTATGACAATGAGCAGTTCTTC	CASSPYDNEQFF
TRBV29-1	many	TRBD1	TRBJ1-1	TGCAGCGCTATGACAGGGGGAAGGACTGAAGCTTTCTTT	CSAMTGGRTEAFF
TRBV20-1	NA	NA	TRBJ2-2	TGCAGTGCTAGAGGCCTGGTGCAGGTGGACGGGGAGCTGTTTTTT	CSARGLVQVDGELFF
TRBV28	few	NA	TRBJ2-2	TGTGCCAGCAGGAGTTCCACCGGGGAGCTGTTTTTT	CASRSSTGELFF
TRBV9	many	NA	TRBJ2-1	TGTGCCAGCAGCCGCCTCCTTTACAATGAGCAGTTCTTC	CASSRLLYNEQFF
TRBV15	few	NA	TRBJ1-1	TGTGCCACCAGCAGAGGGGGAAACACTGAAGCTTTCTTT	CATSRGGNTEAFF
TRBV13	NA	NA	TRBJ1-4	TGTGCCAGCAGCTGGGGTGAAAAACTGTTTTTT	CASSWGEKLFF
TRBV7-9	few	NA	TRBJ2-7	TGTGCCAGCAGCATGCAGCGCTACGAGCAGTACTTC	CASSMQRYEQYF
TRBV30	few	NA	TRBJ1-2	TGTGCCTGGAGTCGACAGGACGGCGCCTACACCTTC	CAWSRQDGAYTF
TRBV11-2	many	NA	TRBJ1-1	TGTGCCAGCAGCTTTGGAGTAGGACAAACTGAAGCTTTCTTT	CASSFGVGQTEAFF
TRBV20-1	many	NA	TRBJ2-5	TGCAGTGCCATACTTGGGGCGGAGACCCAGTACTTC	CSAILGAETQYF
TRBV12-3/TRBV12-4	many	NA	TRBJ1-5	TGTGCCAGCAGTTCATCTAGCAATCAGCCCCAGCATTTT	CASSSSSNQPQHF
TRBV28	few	NA	TRBJ1-5	TGTGCCAGCAGCGGGACGTCTGGCGGCAATCAGCCCCAGCATTTT	CASSGTSGGNQPQHF
TRBV20-1	many	NA	TRBJ2-7	TGCAGTGCTAGTCGCTCGCAGGTACCCTACGAGCAGTACTTC	CSASRSQVPYEQYF
TRBV5-1	few	TRBD1	TRBJ2-3	TGCGCCAGCGACACGACAGCATGGGACAGCGAAGGGGCAGATACGCAGTATTTT	CASDTTAWDSEGADTQYF
TRBV6-2/TRBV6-3	many	NA	TRBJ2-6	TGTGCCAGCAGTTACCCCGGACAGCCAAGCTCTGGGGCCAACGTCCTGACTTTC	CASSYPGQPSSGANVLTF
TRBV2	few	NA	TRBJ2-1	TGTGCCAGCAGTGACGGTAGCCCCCCGGACAATGAGCAGTTCTTC	CASSDGSPPDNEQFF
TRBV6-5	many	NA	TRBJ2-7	TGTGCCAGCAGCTCGGACCAGACGCGCGGCTACGAGCAGTACTTC	CASSSDQTRGYEQYF
TRBV11-2	few	TRBD1	TRBJ1-6	TGTGCCAGCAGCCCCGGCAGGGGGAACTTAGATAATTCACCCCTCCACTTT	CASSPGRGNLDNSPLHF
TRBV5-1	NA	NA	TRBJ2-3	TGCGCCAGCAGCCCGGAGGGGATACTCGGGACAGATACGCAGTATTTT	CASSPEGILGTDTQYF
TRBV29-1	NA	TRBD2	TRBJ2-1	TGCAGCGTCGGGACTAGCGGCTACAATGAGCAGTTCTTC	CSVGTSGYNEQFF
TRBV27	NA	TRBD1	TRBJ1-2	TGTGCCAGCCATGGGGCAGGGGGCAACTATGGCTACACCTTC	CASHGAGGNYGYTF
TRBV20-1	NA	NA	TRBJ1-4	TGCAGTGCTAGTAAGGGTGAAGAAAAACTGTTTTTT	CSASKGEEKLFF
TRBV7-9	few	NA	TRBJ1-6	TGTGCCAGCAGCTTGGGCGCTTCGAGCTCACCCTTCCACTTT	CASSLGASSSPFHF
TRBV9	many	NA	TRBJ2-1	TGTGCCAGCAGCGTCCAGGGGTTTCACAATGAGCAGTTCTTC	CASSVQGFHNEQFF
TRBV12-3/TRBV12-4	many	NA	TRBJ2-7	TGTGCCAGCAGCCCGACCGCCAGCGAGCAGTACTTC	CASSPTASEQYF
TRBV11-2	many	NA	TRBJ2-6	TGTGCCAGCAGCCCCTCAGGGGCCAACGTCCTGACTTTC	CASSPSGANVLTF
TRBV7-2	many	NA	TRBJ2-5	TGTGCCAGCAGCTTATGGAGCCAAGAGACCCAGTACTTC	CASSLWSQETQYF
TRBV3-1	NA	TRBD2	TRBJ2-7	TGTGCCAGCAGCCAAGTAGCGGGGGGCGAGCAGTACTTC	CASSQVAGGEQYF